This T cell receptor beta chain stems from a study of long-term antiretroviral therapy in people with HIV. Study at large: The oldest samples precede the 2015 immediate-ART recommendation by about a decade.

Whole-study results and caveats: The study found narrower CDR3 length ranges in HIV repertoires than in controls. ART adherence was not documented, and neither viral resistance nor therapy changes had any data. Transplant-donor-level diversity was not reached after ART, though diversity increased.

This clone came up a few times. The antigen is not known. V lost 5 bases and J 1 base, leaving 15 bases between the germline ends. The germline CDR1 and CDR2 sequences are LNHDA and SQIVND (reference sequence). This CDR3 has 16 residues. The assay, immunoSEQ v3.0, was run at survey level. TCRdb keeps only in-frame clones here, not all; method: immunoSEQ multiplex PCR. This sample has approximately 36,000 clones, with over 75% found just once. Sequenced here: unsorted PBMCs, sampled 0.6 years after starting antiretroviral therapy. The chain recombines TRBV19 with TRBJ1-5; perhaps TRBD1 as D (6 bases). The TCR comes from a man younger than 35 with HIV. The CDR3 DNA reads as TGTGCCAGTAGTGACTCCGGGACATTAAGCAATCAGCCCCAGCATTTT. This gives the protein CASSDSGTLSNQPQHF. The full variable domain, in which reference TRBV19 and TRBJ1-5 provide the parts outside the CDR3, is DGGITQSPKYLFRKEGQNVTLSCEQNLNHDAMYWYRQDPGQGLRLIYYSQIVNDFQKGDIAEGYSVSREKKESFPLTVTSAQKNPTAFYLCASSDSGTLSNQPQHFGDGTRLSIL.